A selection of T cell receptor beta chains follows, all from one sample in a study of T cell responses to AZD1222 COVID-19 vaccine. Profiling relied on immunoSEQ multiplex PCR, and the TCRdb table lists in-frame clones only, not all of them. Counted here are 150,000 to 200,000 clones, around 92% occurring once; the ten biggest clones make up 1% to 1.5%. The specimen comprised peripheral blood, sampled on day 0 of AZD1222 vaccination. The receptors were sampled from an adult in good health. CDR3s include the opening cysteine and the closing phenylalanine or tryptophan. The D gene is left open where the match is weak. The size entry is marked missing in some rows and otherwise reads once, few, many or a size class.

CDR3nt: TGCAGTGCGCGGAGGGACAATGAGCAGTTCTTC
CDR3aa: CSARRDNEQFF
v_gene: TRBV20-1
abundance: .
d_gene: .
j_gene: TRBJ2-1

CDR3nt: TGTGCCTCACAGGGTTCTGGGGCCAACGTCCTGACTTTC
CDR3aa: CASQGSGANVLTF
v_gene: TRBV24-1
abundance: .
d_gene: .
j_gene: TRBJ2-6

CDR3nt: TGTGCCAGCAGTCCACCGGGACAGTTCTCTGGAAACACCATATATTTT
CDR3aa: CASSPPGQFSGNTIYF
v_gene: TRBV28
abundance: .
d_gene: TRBD1
j_gene: TRBJ1-3

CDR3nt: TGCAGTGCTATGGACAACTATGGCTACACCTTC
CDR3aa: CSAMDNYGYTF
v_gene: TRBV20-1
abundance: .
d_gene: .
j_gene: TRBJ1-2

CDR3nt: TGTGCCAGCTCACCGGCCCGTATCGCGGGGCCCTACAATGAGCAGTTCTTC
CDR3aa: CASSPARIAGPYNEQFF
v_gene: TRBV18
abundance: .
d_gene: .
j_gene: TRBJ2-1

CDR3nt: TGTGCCAGCAGTTACTTCCAGGGACAGAATCAGCCCCAGCATTTT
CDR3aa: CASSYFQGQNQPQHF
v_gene: TRBV6-2/TRBV6-3
abundance: once
d_gene: TRBD1
j_gene: TRBJ1-5

CDR3nt: TGTGCCAGCAGCCGCCGTGGGACAGGGATTTTCTTT
CDR3aa: CASSRRGTGIFF
v_gene: TRBV12-3/TRBV12-4
abundance: .
d_gene: TRBD1
j_gene: TRBJ1-1

CDR3nt: TGTGCCAGCAGTTTCAGCAATCAGCCCCAGCATTTT
CDR3aa: CASSFSNQPQHF
v_gene: TRBV12-3/TRBV12-4
abundance: .
d_gene: .
j_gene: TRBJ1-5

CDR3nt: TGTGCCAGCTCACCAAGTAGAGATGGAGGCTACACCTTC
CDR3aa: CASSPSRDGGYTF
v_gene: TRBV18
abundance: few
d_gene: .
j_gene: TRBJ1-2

CDR3nt: TGCGCCAGCAGCTTGGGTGCTGCAGGGACCTCTGGCTACACCTTC
CDR3aa: CASSLGAAGTSGYTF
v_gene: TRBV5-1
abundance: .
d_gene: .
j_gene: TRBJ1-2

CDR3nt: TGTGCCAGCAGTCGGACGAATGATTCACCCCTCCACTTT
CDR3aa: CASSRTNDSPLHF
v_gene: TRBV6-5
abundance: .
d_gene: .
j_gene: TRBJ1-6

CDR3nt: TGCGCCAGCAGCCCGGGACAGATGACAGATACGCAGTATTTT
CDR3aa: CASSPGQMTDTQYF
v_gene: TRBV5-1
abundance: .
d_gene: TRBD1
j_gene: TRBJ2-3

CDR3nt: TGTGCCAGCAGCTTGTATGCAGATACGCAGTATTTT
CDR3aa: CASSLYADTQYF
v_gene: TRBV5-6
abundance: once
d_gene: .
j_gene: TRBJ2-3

CDR3nt: TGTGCCAGCAGCCAAGTTATGGGAAACACCATATATTTT
CDR3aa: CASSQVMGNTIYF
v_gene: TRBV3-1/TRBV3-2
abundance: .
d_gene: .
j_gene: TRBJ1-3

CDR3nt: TGTGCCAGCAGCTCCACCGGGGGTAGGAATTCACCCCTCCACTTT
CDR3aa: CASSSTGGRNSPLHF
v_gene: TRBV7-3
abundance: .
d_gene: .
j_gene: TRBJ1-6

CDR3nt: TGTGCCAGCAGTTACCAGCAGGACTACAATGAGCAGTTCTTC
CDR3aa: CASSYQQDYNEQFF
v_gene: TRBV6-2/TRBV6-3
abundance: .
d_gene: .
j_gene: TRBJ2-1

CDR3nt: TGTGCCATCAGTGAGTCCGGTCCTTCAAATAATTCACCCCTCCACTTT
CDR3aa: CAISESGPSNNSPLHF
v_gene: TRBV10-3
abundance: .
d_gene: .
j_gene: TRBJ1-6

CDR3nt: TGTGCCAGCAGAGAGAGCTCCTATAATTCACCCCTCCACTTT
CDR3aa: CASRESSYNSPLHF
v_gene: TRBV11-2
abundance: .
d_gene: .
j_gene: TRBJ1-6

CDR3nt: TGTGCCAGTACCGGACAGGGACTCCCTCTGGTCGAAAACACCATATATTTT
CDR3aa: CASTGQGLPLVENTIYF
v_gene: TRBV19
abundance: .
d_gene: TRBD1
j_gene: TRBJ1-3

CDR3nt: TGCGCCAGCAGCTTGGCCGGCGGGGGGAACACCGGGGAGCTGTTTTTT
CDR3aa: CASSLAGGGNTGELFF
v_gene: TRBV5-1
abundance: .
d_gene: TRBD2
j_gene: TRBJ2-2

CDR3nt: TGTGCCACCAGTGATTCACTTGGACAGCAGTTCTTC
CDR3aa: CATSDSLGQQFF
v_gene: TRBV24-1
abundance: .
d_gene: .
j_gene: TRBJ2-1

CDR3nt: TGTGCCAGCAGCCAAGGACAGGGTCCCCACGAGCAGTACTTC
CDR3aa: CASSQGQGPHEQYF
v_gene: TRBV9
abundance: .
d_gene: TRBD1
j_gene: TRBJ2-7

CDR3nt: TGTGCCAGTAAAGGAGGAGGGTTTAACTATGGCTACACCTTC
CDR3aa: CASKGGGFNYGYTF
v_gene: TRBV19
abundance: .
d_gene: .
j_gene: TRBJ1-2

CDR3nt: TGTGCCAGCAGTTTATCCTATTGGAACAGTTTTAACTATGGCTACACCTTC
CDR3aa: CASSLSYWNSFNYGYTF
v_gene: TRBV27
abundance: .
d_gene: .
j_gene: TRBJ1-2

CDR3nt: TGTGCCAGCAGCCCAGGGGCCAAAAAGAACACTGAAGCTTTCTTT
CDR3aa: CASSPGAKKNTEAFF
v_gene: TRBV7-9
abundance: .
d_gene: .
j_gene: TRBJ1-1

CDR3nt: TGTGCCAGCAGCTTAGGCAGGGGGCCCTACAATGAGCAGTTCTTC
CDR3aa: CASSLGRGPYNEQFF
v_gene: TRBV7-2
abundance: .
d_gene: TRBD1
j_gene: TRBJ2-1

CDR3nt: TGTGCCAGCAGTTACGCGGGGGGCCAGGAGACCCAGTACTTC
CDR3aa: CASSYAGGQETQYF
v_gene: TRBV6-2/TRBV6-3
abundance: .
d_gene: TRBD2
j_gene: TRBJ2-5

CDR3nt: TGTGCCACCGGGCGGGGCATAGGGGATGAAAAACTGTTTTTT
CDR3aa: CATGRGIGDEKLFF
v_gene: TRBV19
abundance: .
d_gene: .
j_gene: TRBJ1-4

CDR3nt: TGTGCCAGCAGCCCGGACCGGGGGCCATATAATTCACCCCTCCACTTT
CDR3aa: CASSPDRGPYNSPLHF
v_gene: TRBV7-2
abundance: .
d_gene: .
j_gene: TRBJ1-6

CDR3nt: TGTGCCAGCAGCTCTAGCTTGTGGGGGCCCCACAATGAGCAGTTCTTC
CDR3aa: CASSSSLWGPHNEQFF
v_gene: TRBV11-2
abundance: .
d_gene: .
j_gene: TRBJ2-1

CDR3nt: TGCGCCAGCAAGGCAGGAACATATGGCTACACCTTC
CDR3aa: CASKAGTYGYTF
v_gene: TRBV5-1
abundance: .
d_gene: .
j_gene: TRBJ1-2

CDR3nt: TGTGCCATCAGTGATTGGGAGGATGGCTACACCTTC
CDR3aa: CAISDWEDGYTF
v_gene: TRBV10-3
abundance: .
d_gene: .
j_gene: TRBJ1-2

CDR3nt: TGTGCCAGCAGCTTAGGGAACAGGCTAAGCTCTGGAAACACCATATATTTT
CDR3aa: CASSLGNRLSSGNTIYF
v_gene: TRBV7-8
abundance: .
d_gene: .
j_gene: TRBJ1-3

CDR3nt: TGCGCCAGCAGCTTTTCAGGGACCACAGATACGCAGTATTTT
CDR3aa: CASSFSGTTDTQYF
v_gene: TRBV5-1
abundance: .
d_gene: .
j_gene: TRBJ2-3

CDR3nt: TGTGCCAGCCGCTCAGGAACTAATGAAAAACTGTTTTTT
CDR3aa: CASRSGTNEKLFF
v_gene: TRBV28
abundance: .
d_gene: .
j_gene: TRBJ1-4

CDR3nt: TGTGCCAGTAGTCTTCTGAGGAATGAAAAACTGTTTTTT
CDR3aa: CASSLLRNEKLFF
v_gene: TRBV19
abundance: few
d_gene: .
j_gene: TRBJ1-4

CDR3nt: TGTGCCAGCAGTTCTAGGGACATTCAGTACTTC
CDR3aa: CASSSRDIQYF
v_gene: TRBV27
abundance: .
d_gene: .
j_gene: TRBJ2-4

CDR3nt: TGTGCCAGCACCAGGACAGTGAACACTGAAGCTTTCTTT
CDR3aa: CASTRTVNTEAFF
v_gene: TRBV6-5
abundance: .
d_gene: .
j_gene: TRBJ1-1

CDR3nt: TGTGCCACCAGCCACCAGGATAAGTACCAAGAGACCCAGTACTTC
CDR3aa: CATSHQDKYQETQYF
v_gene: TRBV15
abundance: .
d_gene: .
j_gene: TRBJ2-5

CDR3nt: TGCGCCAGCAGCTTGGGACAGACAGGGAGCTCACCCCTCCACTTT
CDR3aa: CASSLGQTGSSPLHF
v_gene: TRBV5-1
abundance: few
d_gene: TRBD1
j_gene: TRBJ1-6

CDR3nt: TGTGCCAGCAGGGACAGCTACAATCAGCCCCAGCATTTT
CDR3aa: CASRDSYNQPQHF
v_gene: TRBV6-6
abundance: .
d_gene: .
j_gene: TRBJ1-5

CDR3nt: TGCGCCAGCAGGTTGGGGCTAGCGGGTTACAATGAGCAGTTCTTC
CDR3aa: CASRLGLAGYNEQFF
v_gene: TRBV5-1
abundance: .
d_gene: TRBD2
j_gene: TRBJ2-1

CDR3nt: TGTGCCAGCAGCGAAGACCCACTGGCAAATTCACCCCTCCACTTT
CDR3aa: CASSEDPLANSPLHF
v_gene: TRBV9
abundance: .
d_gene: .
j_gene: TRBJ1-6

CDR3nt: TGTGCCAGCAGTTTACGGGGCTTGGGGTCTGGGGCCAACGTCCTGACTTTC
CDR3aa: CASSLRGLGSGANVLTF
v_gene: TRBV28
abundance: once
d_gene: .
j_gene: TRBJ2-6

CDR3nt: TGTGCCAGCAGTTACCGACAGGGGGCAGGCTATGGCTACACCTTC
CDR3aa: CASSYRQGAGYGYTF
v_gene: TRBV6-6
abundance: few
d_gene: TRBD1
j_gene: TRBJ1-2